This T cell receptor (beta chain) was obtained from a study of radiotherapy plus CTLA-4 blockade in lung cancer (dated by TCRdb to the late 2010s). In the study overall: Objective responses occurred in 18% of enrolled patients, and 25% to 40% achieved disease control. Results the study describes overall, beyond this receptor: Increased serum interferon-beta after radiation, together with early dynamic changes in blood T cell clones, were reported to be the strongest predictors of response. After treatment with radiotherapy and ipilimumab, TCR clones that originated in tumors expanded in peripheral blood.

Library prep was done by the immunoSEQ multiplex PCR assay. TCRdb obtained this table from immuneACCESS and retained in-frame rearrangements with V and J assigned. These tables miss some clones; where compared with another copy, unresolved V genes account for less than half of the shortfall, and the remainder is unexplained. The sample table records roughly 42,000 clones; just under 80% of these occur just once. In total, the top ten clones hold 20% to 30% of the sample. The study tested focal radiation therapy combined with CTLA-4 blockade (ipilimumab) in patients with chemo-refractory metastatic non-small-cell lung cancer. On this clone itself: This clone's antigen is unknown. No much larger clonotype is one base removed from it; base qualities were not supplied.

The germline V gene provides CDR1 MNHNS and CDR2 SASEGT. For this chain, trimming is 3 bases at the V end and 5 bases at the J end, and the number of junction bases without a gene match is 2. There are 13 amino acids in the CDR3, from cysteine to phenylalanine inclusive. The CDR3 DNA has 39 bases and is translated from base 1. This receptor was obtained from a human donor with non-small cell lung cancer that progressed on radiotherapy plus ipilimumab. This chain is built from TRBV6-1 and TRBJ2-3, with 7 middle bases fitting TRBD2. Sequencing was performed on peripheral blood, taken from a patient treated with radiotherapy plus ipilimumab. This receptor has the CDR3 CASSDLAEDTQYF. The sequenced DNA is TGTGCCAGCAGTGACCTAGCGGAAGATACGCAGTATTTT.